This T cell receptor beta chain emerged from a study of cytomegalovirus exposure and HLA in healthy donors. Trimming took 3 bases from V and 0 from J; bases not matched to a gene: 6. Germline V gene data show CDR1 as MNHEY and CDR2 as SMNVEV (reference sequence). The CDR3 consists of 16 residues. PCR involved 60 Vbeta and 13 Jbeta primers. Libraries were prepared by immunoSEQ multiplex PCR; TCRdb keeps only in-frame clonotypes and omits some of them. This sample has around 160,000 clones; around four fifths occur once, and the top ten carry more than 1.2%. V and J are TRBV27 and TRBJ1-1; TRBD1 matches at 8 bases. Sequencing used PBMCs. The TCR was taken from a male donor in good health and CMV-seronegative. The CDR3 reads CASSFIRGRMNTEAFF. CDR3 bases: TGTGCCAGCAGTTTTATCAGGGGGCGGATGAACACTGAAGCTTTCTTT.